The text below deals with one TCR beta chain. The data stem from a study of cytomegalovirus exposure and HLA in healthy donors. 60 Vbeta and 13 Jbeta primers were used in PCR. Sequencing was performed with immunoSEQ multiplex PCR; in TCRdb, only in-frame clones are kept and a portion is missing. The data hold fewer than 90,000 clones, with over 60% observed a single time. Sequencing was performed on PBMCs. This clonotype was obtained from a female donor in good health and CMV-seronegative.

The CDR3 sequence: CASSPGLRETQYF. The CDR3 DNA reads TGTGCCAGCAGCCCGGGACTGAGAGAGACCCAGTACTTC. This sequence joins TRBV7-9 and TRBJ2-5, with D perhaps TRBD2 (6 bases). Germline assignment: CDR1 SEHNR and CDR2 FQNEAQ (reference sequence). The ends were cut back, 5 bases at V and 4 bases at J, with 11 bases in the middle. This CDR3 has 13 amino acids.